This T cell receptor (beta chain) emerged from a study of human T cells and chemical hapten exposure. Germline-derived CDR1 and CDR2 are MNHEY and SVGAGI. V was clipped by 0 bases and J by 3 bases, with 12 bases between them. The CDR3 sequence is 15 residues long. Time point described: patch test 2, 6 weeks after DPC sensitization. Treatment noted: therapeutic diphenylcyclopropenone sensitization with weekly scalp DPC. TCRdb reprocessed the RACE reads with MiXCR, giving one entry per CDR3 protein. This sample has around 360,000 distinct CDR3 sequences; around 6% occur once, and the top ten carry about 5.6%.

The sequenced sample was whole blood, obtained in connection with sensitization to the hapten diphenylcyclopropenone (DPC). This receptor was identified in a woman aged 18-29 years with alopecia areata. Some clones in this sample may be carry-over from other donors' samples. V is TRBV6-5 and J is TRBJ2-7, with D possibly being TRBD1 or TRBD2 (6 bases each). The CDR3 loop reads CASSYSVGGRYEQYF. CDR3 in DNA: TGTGCCAGCAGTTACTCGGTGGGGGGCCGCTACGAGCAGTACTTC.